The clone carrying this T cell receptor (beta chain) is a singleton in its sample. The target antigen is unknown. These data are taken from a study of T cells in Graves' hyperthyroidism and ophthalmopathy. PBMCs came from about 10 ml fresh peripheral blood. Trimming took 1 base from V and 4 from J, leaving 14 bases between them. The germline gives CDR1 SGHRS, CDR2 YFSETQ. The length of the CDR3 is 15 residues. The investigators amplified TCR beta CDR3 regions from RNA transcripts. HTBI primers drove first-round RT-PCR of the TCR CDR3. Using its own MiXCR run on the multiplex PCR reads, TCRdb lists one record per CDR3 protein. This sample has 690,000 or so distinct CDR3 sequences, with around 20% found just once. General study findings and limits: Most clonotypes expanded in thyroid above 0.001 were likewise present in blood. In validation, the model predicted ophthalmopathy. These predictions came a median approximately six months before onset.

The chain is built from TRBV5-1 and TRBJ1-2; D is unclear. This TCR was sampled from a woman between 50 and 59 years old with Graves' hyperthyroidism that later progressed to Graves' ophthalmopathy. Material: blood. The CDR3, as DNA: TGCGCCAGCAGCTTGTCGGTTGGCCGAGCCTATGGCTACACCTTC. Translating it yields CASSLSVGRAYGYTF.